The present T cell receptor beta chain was sequenced within a study of blood T cell repertoires in COVID-19. At the level of the study: Donors in the United States, Italy and Spain gave samples during acute or convalescent COVID-19.

CDR1 is SGHTA and CDR2 is FQGNSA in the germline V gene. Trimming shortened V by 3 bases and J by 8 bases, and 13 bases separated the two germline ends. The CDR3 totals 13 residues. Source study methods: How many nucleated cells were present was estimated from reference gene primer amplification. The assay was immunoSEQ multiplex PCR, and TCRdb's table has in-frame clones only and misses some. That table gives V, J and clone size, and the DNA gave D and trimming. The table shows tens of thousands of clones, with roughly 84% occurring only once. This clonotype originated in a human donor in a cohort sampled during active COVID-19. The donor label of this sample is uncertain. The sequencing input was peripheral blood. The chain has TRBV7-2 and TRBJ1-2; D unresolved. The CDR3 region has the DNA TGTGCCAGCAGCTTCGCAGGCGAGTCGGGCTACACCTTC. Translating gives CASSFAGESGYTF.